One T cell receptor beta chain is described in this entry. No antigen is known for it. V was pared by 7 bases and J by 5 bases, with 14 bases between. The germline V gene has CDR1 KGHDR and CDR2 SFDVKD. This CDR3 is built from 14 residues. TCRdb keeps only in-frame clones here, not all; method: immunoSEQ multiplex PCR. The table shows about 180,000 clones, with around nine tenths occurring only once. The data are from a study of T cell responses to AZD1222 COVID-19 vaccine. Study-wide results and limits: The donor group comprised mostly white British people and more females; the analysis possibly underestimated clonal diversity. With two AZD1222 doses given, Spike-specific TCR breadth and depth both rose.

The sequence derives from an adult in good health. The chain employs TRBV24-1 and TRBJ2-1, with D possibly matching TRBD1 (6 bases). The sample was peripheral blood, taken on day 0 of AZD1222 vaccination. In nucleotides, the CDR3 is TGTGCCACCAGCGATCCCGGGACAAACAATGAGCAGTTCTTC. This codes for CATSDPGTNNEQFF.